A selection of T cell receptor beta chains follows, all from one sample in a study of OX40 agonist ivuxolimab in advanced cancers. Repertoires were generated with immunoSEQ multiplex PCR, while TCRdb's copy carries only in-frame clones and drops some. Here the sample spans some 7,100 clones, 70% to 90% being singletons. Sequenced here: CD4+ or CD8+ T cells sorted from blood, sampled in a trial of the OX40 agonist ivuxolimab. The receptors here all came from an adult with an advanced solid tumor such as melanoma, head and neck, liver or kidney cancer. The CDR3 runs from the conserved cysteine through the conserved F or W. Fields, in order: D gene, CDR3 length, V gene, clone size, J gene, CDR3 DNA, CDR3 protein. D genes are given only for firm matches. Only some rows state a clone size, as once, few, many or a class for expanded clones.

D gene: .; CDR3 length: 15; V gene: TRBV10-2; clone size: .; J gene: TRBJ1-4; CDR3 DNA: TGCGCCAGCAGTGACACACAGGGTTCTAATGAAAAACTGTTTTTT; CDR3 protein: CASSDTQGSNEKLFF
D gene: TRBD1; CDR3 length: 12; V gene: TRBV30; clone size: few; J gene: TRBJ1-6; CDR3 DNA: TGTGCCTGGGGGACAGGTTTGTCGCCCCTCCACTTT; CDR3 protein: CAWGTGLSPLHF
D gene: .; CDR3 length: 13; V gene: TRBV6-1; clone size: .; J gene: TRBJ1-2; CDR3 DNA: TGTGCCAGCAGTGAGGGACTTAACTATGGCTACACCTTC; CDR3 protein: CASSEGLNYGYTF
D gene: .; CDR3 length: 15; V gene: TRBV6-1; clone size: .; J gene: TRBJ1-5; CDR3 DNA: TGTGCCAGCAGTGCCGGGGACTTAAATTATCAGCCCCAGCATTTT; CDR3 protein: CASSAGDLNYQPQHF
D gene: TRBD1; CDR3 length: 17; V gene: TRBV28; clone size: .; J gene: TRBJ2-5; CDR3 DNA: TGTGCCAGCAGTTTATATATGGGACAGGGGGCCGGTGAGACCCAGTACTTC; CDR3 protein: CASSLYMGQGAGETQYF
D gene: TRBD2; CDR3 length: 17; V gene: TRBV2; clone size: .; J gene: TRBJ2-1; CDR3 DNA: TGTGCCAGCGAAGCGATGGTTCTAGCGGGAGGGTACAATGAGCAGTTCTTC; CDR3 protein: CASEAMVLAGGYNEQFF
D gene: TRBD1; CDR3 length: 14; V gene: TRBV5-3; clone size: .; J gene: TRBJ1-2; CDR3 DNA: TGTGCCAGCAGCCCCTCGGGACAGGGCTATGGCTACACCTTC; CDR3 protein: CASSPSGQGYGYTF
D gene: .; CDR3 length: 15; V gene: TRBV5-5; clone size: .; J gene: TRBJ1-3; CDR3 DNA: TGTGCCAGCAGCCGGACCGACCCCGGGGGAAACACCATATATTTT; CDR3 protein: CASSRTDPGGNTIYF
D gene: TRBD2; CDR3 length: 18; V gene: TRBV14; clone size: .; J gene: TRBJ2-1; CDR3 DNA: TGTGCCAGCAGCCAGGCTGGGACTAGCGGGAGGGGCTACAATGAGCAGTTCTTC; CDR3 protein: CASSQAGTSGRGYNEQFF
D gene: .; CDR3 length: 16; V gene: TRBV4-2; clone size: .; J gene: TRBJ1-1; CDR3 DNA: TGTGCCAGCAGCCAAGGAGGGGGTAGTTGGAACACTGAAGCTTTCTTT; CDR3 protein: CASSQGGGSWNTEAFF
D gene: TRBD2; CDR3 length: 15; V gene: TRBV7-3; clone size: .; J gene: TRBJ2-3; CDR3 DNA: TGTGCCAGCAGCCCTCGGGGCGGGGGGACAGATACGCAGTATTTT; CDR3 protein: CASSPRGGGTDTQYF
D gene: .; CDR3 length: 14; V gene: TRBV7-7; clone size: .; J gene: TRBJ2-7; CDR3 DNA: TGTGCTAGCAGCCCAGACCTTGGATCCTACGAGCAGTACTTC; CDR3 protein: CASSPDLGSYEQYF
D gene: .; CDR3 length: 14; V gene: TRBV29-1; clone size: .; J gene: TRBJ2-1; CDR3 DNA: TGCAGCGTGGTGGGACAGAAGGAGGGCATTGAGCAGTTCTTC; CDR3 protein: CSVVGQKEGIEQFF
D gene: .; CDR3 length: 14; V gene: TRBV5-1; clone size: few; J gene: TRBJ2-5; CDR3 DNA: TGCGCCAGCAGCGACTCCCAGGGTTGGGAGACCCAGTACTTC; CDR3 protein: CASSDSQGWETQYF
D gene: .; CDR3 length: 11; V gene: TRBV5-8; clone size: once; J gene: TRBJ2-3; CDR3 DNA: TGTGCCAGCAGCTTGGAGGGTACGCAGTATTTT; CDR3 protein: CASSLEGTQYF
D gene: TRBD2; CDR3 length: 16; V gene: TRBV19; clone size: .; J gene: TRBJ2-1; CDR3 DNA: TGTGCCAGTAGTAAGGGGTTAGCGGGGGGAGACAATGAGCAGTTCTTC; CDR3 protein: CASSKGLAGGDNEQFF
D gene: TRBD1; CDR3 length: 14; V gene: TRBV4-3; clone size: .; J gene: TRBJ2-7; CDR3 DNA: TGCGCCAGCAGCCAGATACAGGGGGCGTACGAGCAGTACTTC; CDR3 protein: CASSQIQGAYEQYF
D gene: TRBD1; CDR3 length: 16; V gene: TRBV5-1; clone size: few; J gene: TRBJ2-5; CDR3 DNA: TGCGCCAGCTCGTCGACCGGGACAGGTATCCAAGAGACCCAGTACTTC; CDR3 protein: CASSSTGTGIQETQYF
D gene: TRBD1; CDR3 length: 17; V gene: TRBV10-3; clone size: .; J gene: TRBJ2-1; CDR3 DNA: TGTGCCATCAGTGAAAGACAGGGGCCCAGCTCCTACAATGAGCAGTTCTTC; CDR3 protein: CAISERQGPSSYNEQFF
D gene: TRBD1; CDR3 length: 12; V gene: TRBV6-8; clone size: .; J gene: TRBJ1-2; CDR3 DNA: TGTGCCAGCAGCAAACAGGGGAATGGCTACACCTTC; CDR3 protein: CASSKQGNGYTF
D gene: .; CDR3 length: 13; V gene: TRBV7-6; clone size: once; J gene: TRBJ1-5; CDR3 DNA: TGTGCCAGCAGCTGGACAGAGCTACAGCCCCAGCATTTT; CDR3 protein: CASSWTELQPQHF
D gene: .; CDR3 length: 10; V gene: TRBV20-1; clone size: .; J gene: TRBJ2-7; CDR3 DNA: TGCAGTGCTTTAAGGGGTGAGCAGTACTTC; CDR3 protein: CSALRGEQYF
D gene: .; CDR3 length: 14; V gene: TRBV28; clone size: .; J gene: TRBJ2-2; CDR3 DNA: TGTGCCAGCAGGGGGGCGGGAGTGGCCGGGGAGCTGTTTTTT; CDR3 protein: CASRGAGVAGELFF
D gene: TRBD1; CDR3 length: 14; V gene: TRBV7-9; clone size: .; J gene: TRBJ2-7; CDR3 DNA: TGTGCCAGCAGCTTACCGGGACAGAGAGGCGAGCAGTACTTC; CDR3 protein: CASSLPGQRGEQYF
D gene: .; CDR3 length: 14; V gene: TRBV5-5; clone size: .; J gene: TRBJ2-7; CDR3 DNA: TGTGCCAGCAGCTTGGGGGGGACCTCCTACGAGCAGTACTTC; CDR3 protein: CASSLGGTSYEQYF
D gene: TRBD1; CDR3 length: 15; V gene: TRBV2; clone size: .; J gene: TRBJ1-2; CDR3 DNA: TGTGCCAGCAGGGAAGATAACAGGGGGCCACGAGGCTACACCTTC; CDR3 protein: CASREDNRGPRGYTF
D gene: .; CDR3 length: 16; V gene: TRBV28; clone size: once; J gene: TRBJ1-1; CDR3 DNA: TGTGCCAGCAGTTGGGATCTGGGGCTCCGAAACACTGAAGCTTTCTTT; CDR3 protein: CASSWDLGLRNTEAFF
D gene: .; CDR3 length: 12; V gene: TRBV18; clone size: .; J gene: TRBJ2-7; CDR3 DNA: TGTGCCAGCTCACCAGGAGGAGGCGAGCAGTACTTC; CDR3 protein: CASSPGGGEQYF
D gene: TRBD1; CDR3 length: 14; V gene: TRBV7-9; clone size: .; J gene: TRBJ2-2; CDR3 DNA: TGTGCCAGCAGCCCCACTGGGACAGCCGGGGAGCTGTTTTTT; CDR3 protein: CASSPTGTAGELFF
D gene: TRBD2; CDR3 length: 16; V gene: TRBV30; clone size: .; J gene: TRBJ2-2; CDR3 DNA: TGTGCCTGGAGTGCCCTAGCGGGGGGACACACCGGGGAGCTGTTTTTT; CDR3 protein: CAWSALAGGHTGELFF
D gene: TRBD2; CDR3 length: 15; V gene: TRBV6-1; clone size: once; J gene: TRBJ2-7; CDR3 DNA: TGTGCCAGCAGTGAACGGGGCGGGGGGAGGAACGAGCAGTACTTC; CDR3 protein: CASSERGGGRNEQYF
D gene: .; CDR3 length: 16; V gene: TRBV18; clone size: .; J gene: TRBJ2-5; CDR3 DNA: TGTGCCAGCTCACCACCGTGGGGTGGACGGGAAGAGACCCAGTACTTC; CDR3 protein: CASSPPWGGREETQYF
D gene: .; CDR3 length: 14; V gene: TRBV28; clone size: .; J gene: TRBJ1-2; CDR3 DNA: TGTGCCAGCAGCTCACAGGGCGGGTTGGGTGGCTACACCTTC; CDR3 protein: CASSSQGGLGGYTF
D gene: .; CDR3 length: 14; V gene: TRBV6-5; clone size: .; J gene: TRBJ2-3; CDR3 DNA: TGTGCCAGCAGTTACGGACATCGCACAGATACGCAGTATTTT; CDR3 protein: CASSYGHRTDTQYF
D gene: .; CDR3 length: 15; V gene: TRBV30; clone size: .; J gene: TRBJ1-2; CDR3 DNA: TGTGCCTGCACTCGTCTTACAGGACCTAACTATGGCTACACCTTC; CDR3 protein: CACTRLTGPNYGYTF
D gene: TRBD2; CDR3 length: 18; V gene: TRBV6-4; clone size: once; J gene: TRBJ2-1; CDR3 DNA: TGTGCCAGCAGCCCCGGGACTAGCGGGGGGGCCTTGAGGAATGAGCAGTTCTTC; CDR3 protein: CASSPGTSGGALRNEQFF
D gene: .; CDR3 length: 13; V gene: TRBV7-6; clone size: .; J gene: TRBJ1-5; CDR3 DNA: TGTGCCAGCAGCTTAGGGGGGGGTCAGCCCCAGCATTTT; CDR3 protein: CASSLGGGQPQHF
D gene: .; CDR3 length: 10; V gene: TRBV29-1; clone size: .; J gene: TRBJ1-2; CDR3 DNA: TGCAGCGTCCCGGTGGATGGCTACACCTTC; CDR3 protein: CSVPVDGYTF
D gene: .; CDR3 length: 17; V gene: TRBV7-6; clone size: .; J gene: TRBJ1-4; CDR3 DNA: TGTGCCAGCAGCCCAAGCGTCGCCCCAGCAACTAATGAAAAACTGTTTTTT; CDR3 protein: CASSPSVAPATNEKLFF
D gene: .; CDR3 length: 13; V gene: TRBV28; clone size: .; J gene: TRBJ2-1; CDR3 DNA: TGTGCCAGCAGTTTTGTTGGCTACAATGAGCAGTTCTTC; CDR3 protein: CASSFVGYNEQFF
D gene: .; CDR3 length: 14; V gene: TRBV28; clone size: .; J gene: TRBJ2-7; CDR3 DNA: TGTGCCAGCAGCTCAACTAGGACCCCCTACGAGCAGTACTTC; CDR3 protein: CASSSTRTPYEQYF
D gene: .; CDR3 length: 15; V gene: TRBV27; clone size: .; J gene: TRBJ2-2; CDR3 DNA: TGTGCCAGCAGTTTCGGACGGATGAACACCGGGGAGCTGTTTTTT; CDR3 protein: CASSFGRMNTGELFF
D gene: .; CDR3 length: 13; V gene: TRBV28; clone size: few; J gene: TRBJ2-7; CDR3 DNA: TGTGCCAGCTCCGAGAGAGAAGGGCGAGAGCAGTACTTC; CDR3 protein: CASSEREGREQYF
D gene: .; CDR3 length: 13; V gene: TRBV4-3; clone size: .; J gene: TRBJ2-3; CDR3 DNA: TGCGCCAGCAGCCAGGGACCCTTAGATACGCAGTATTTT; CDR3 protein: CASSQGPLDTQYF
D gene: .; CDR3 length: 17; V gene: TRBV9; clone size: .; J gene: TRBJ2-2; CDR3 DNA: TGTGCCAGCAGCGTAGAATCACGGGTAAAGAACACCGGGGAGCTGTTTTTT; CDR3 protein: CASSVESRVKNTGELFF
D gene: .; CDR3 length: 15; V gene: TRBV9; clone size: few; J gene: TRBJ2-1; CDR3 DNA: TGTGCCAGCAGCGTAGGGGGGAGCTTCTACAATGAGCAGTTCTTC; CDR3 protein: CASSVGGSFYNEQFF